This T cell receptor (beta chain) came from a study of early stage breast cancer tumors. Study overall: About 80% of the 16 invasive tumors were ER+, PR+ and HER2-. Each sample averaged approximately 9.9-fold read coverage. Study conclusions and caveats: Tumors had about 2.3-fold higher T cell density than normal breast.

This CDR3 comprises 15 residues. The germline CDR1 and CDR2 sequences are KGHSH and LQKENI. V dropped 3 bases and J dropped 2 bases, with 13 bases sitting between them. Generated by immunoSEQ multiplex PCR, the TCRdb table keeps only in-frame clones and is missing some. The table has 45,000 to 65,000 clones, roughly 78% seen once; the top ten hold roughly 3%. About this clone itself: What it binds is not known.

Sequencing input: blood. This sequence was found in a person in their 40s with breast cancer. V is TRBV18 and J is TRBJ1-1; D is unclear. CDR3 nucleotides: TGTGCCAGCTCACCCGCCAAGGGAACTAACACTGAAGCTTTCTTT. Translation: CASSPAKGTNTEAFF.